This T cell receptor (beta chain) stems from a study of blood T cell repertoires in COVID-19. At the level of the study: The samples span acute and convalescent COVID-19 from the United States, Italy and Spain.

The germline V and J ends were trimmed by 0 bases and 3 bases, with 20 bases remaining between them. CDR3 length equals 19 residues. CDR1 is MGHRA, CDR2 YSYEKL, per germline. As handled by the study authors: Researchers report that nucleated cell counts were estimated from reference gene primer amplification. Measured with immunoSEQ multiplex PCR; TCRdb has only the in-frame clones, and not every one. The V and J calls and the clone size are those of that table, but D and trimming were determined from the DNA. The repertoire holds about 160,000 clones, with roughly four fifths as singletons. Sequencing was performed on peripheral blood. The chain uses TRBV4-1 and TRBJ2-2; the D gene is possibly TRBD2 (5 bases). The receptor was isolated from a woman older than 75 with acute or convalescent COVID-19. The CDR3 loop is CASSQDRRWLAQDTGELFF. The CDR3 region has the DNA TGCGCCAGCAGCCAAGATAGGAGGTGGCTAGCTCAGGACACCGGGGAGCTGTTTTTT.